The rows below give T cell receptor beta chains drawn from one sample of a study of T cells after yellow fever vaccination. Via MiXCR, TCRdb re-called the 5' RACE reads, giving one row per CDR3 protein. The sample shows roughly 330,000 distinct CDR3 sequences, around 6.8% of them seen only once. Sequencing was performed on PBMCs, taken approximately 47 days after the first yellow fever vaccination. These receptors all come from a man between 18 and 29 years old who received the YFV17D yellow fever vaccine. The CDR3 runs from the conserved cysteine through the conserved F or W. A D gene is named only where the DNA matches it firmly. Expanded clones get a size class; other rows say once, few or many, or leave the size out.

V gene,clone size,J gene,D gene,CDR3 protein
TRBV19,few,TRBJ1-1,NA,CASSILDGTEAFF
TRBV7-2,many,TRBJ2-4,NA,CASSAGPAKDIQYF
TRBV25-1,NA,TRBJ2-3,NA,CASSAEGLTDTQYF
TRBV10-3,many,TRBJ2-1,TRBD2,CATTSGGTFEQFF
TRBV5-4,NA,TRBJ2-3,TRBD1,CASSFPGTGRLDTQYF
TRBV9,once,TRBJ2-1,TRBD2,CVSSVAPGGRINEQFF
TRBV9,few,TRBJ2-1,NA,CASSGSSSRSYNEQFF
TRBV5-1,few,TRBJ2-1,TRBD2,CASRLAGQYNEQFF
TRBV19,few,TRBJ2-1,NA,CASTQGGVQFF
TRBV28,few,TRBJ2-5,TRBD2,CASSFWGTSEETQYF
TRBV7-2,few,TRBJ1-5,NA,CASSDRWGGGGNQPQHF
TRBV4-1,NA,TRBJ1-1,NA,CASSQEQANTEAFF